The sequence of this T cell receptor (beta chain) was determined in a study of response to subunit inactivated influenza vaccine. CDR3 length: 14 residues. V was clipped by 4 bases and J by 6 bases, with 15 bases between them. Germline values: CDR1 SGHAT, CDR2 FQNNGV. General study findings and limits: Authors suggested few new T cells are recruited by each seasonal influenza vaccination.

A note on this clonotype: No antigen is known for it.

Each CDR3 protein gets one entry after TCRdb re-called the RT-PCR reads with MiXCR. The table lists about 650,000 distinct CDR3 sequences, 15% to 19% of them singletons, with 11% in the top ten. This clonotype was obtained from a middle-aged man who received an inactivated influenza vaccine. V usage is TRBV11-2 and J usage is TRBJ2-5, with D possibly TRBD2 on 6 matching bases. Source: PBMCs from blood, taken about 13 days after vaccination. CDR3 residues: CASSSGTGSKTQYF. In DNA form, the CDR3 reads TGTGCCAGCAGCTCAGGGACTGGCTCTAAGACCCAGTACTTC.